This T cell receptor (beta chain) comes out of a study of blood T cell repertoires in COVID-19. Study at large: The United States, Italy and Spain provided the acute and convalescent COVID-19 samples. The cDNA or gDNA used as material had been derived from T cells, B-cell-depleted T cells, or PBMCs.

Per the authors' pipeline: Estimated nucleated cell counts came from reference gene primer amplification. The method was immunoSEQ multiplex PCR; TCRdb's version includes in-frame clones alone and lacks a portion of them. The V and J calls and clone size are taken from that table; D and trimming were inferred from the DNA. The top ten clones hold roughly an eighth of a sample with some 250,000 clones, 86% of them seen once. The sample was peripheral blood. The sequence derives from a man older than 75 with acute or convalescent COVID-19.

The CDR3 DNA reads as TGTGCCAGCATTCCCTCCGGGATGGATACGCAGTATTTT. This codes for CASIPSGMDTQYF. This chain joins TRBV28 and TRBJ2-3; perhaps TRBD2 as D (5 bases). Germline V gene sequence: CDR1 MDHEN, CDR2 SYDVKM. This CDR3 has 13 residues. V shed 7 bases and J shed 6 bases, with 14 bases lying between them.